What follows is one TCR beta chain and its context. These data originate in a study of blood T cell repertoires in COVID-19. Measured with immunoSEQ multiplex PCR; TCRdb has only the in-frame clones, and not every one. The sample has approximately 320,000 clones; roughly 91% are singletons. This receptor was taken from a woman in her twenties or thirties with COVID-19, enrolled during active disease. The sequencing sample was made of peripheral blood.

CDR3 loop: CSASPGETQYF. CDR3 nucleotides: TGCAGTGCGAGCCCAGGGGAGACCCAGTACTTC. The V call is TRBV20-1, the J call TRBJ2-5, with D tentatively TRBD1 (5 bases). Germline V gene data show CDR1 as DFQATT and CDR2 as SNEGSKA (reference sequence). Trimming removed 6 bases at V and 5 bases at J, with 10 bases between. The CDR3 is 11 amino acids.